Shown below are 23 T cell receptor beta chains from a single sample sequenced in a study of OX40 agonist ivuxolimab in advanced cancers. Here immunoSEQ multiplex PCR was the method, and the copy in TCRdb shows in-frame clones only, minus some. The sample includes some 100,000 clones, approximately 90% of them seen just once. The sequences come from CD4+ or CD8+ T cells sorted from blood, collected in a trial of the OX40 agonist ivuxolimab. These receptors all stem from an adult with an advanced solid tumor such as melanoma, head and neck, liver or kidney cancer.

This chain connects TRBV2 to TRBJ2-3; TRBD2 might be the D (6 bases). Trimming shortened V by 1 base and J by 1 base, and 12 bases separated the two germline ends. Germline V gene sequence: CDR1 SNHLY, CDR2 FYNNEI. This CDR3 has 16 residues. The CDR3 DNA reads TGTGCCAGCAGTGAAGGAAGGGGCGGGGGCACAGATACGCAGTATTTT. Translated, it gives CASSEGRGGGTDTQYF.

With regard to this clone: This sample also contains other DNA sequences that code for the same CDR3. This chain links TRBV7-9 with TRBJ2-6; D is perhaps TRBD1 (5 bases). V was clipped by 6 bases and J by 0 bases, with 9 bases between them. The CDR3 covers 15 residues. Germline V gene data show CDR1 as SEHNR and CDR2 as FQNEAQ (reference sequence). DNA of the CDR3: TGTGCCAGCAGTCCAGGGTCCTCTGGGGCCAACGTCCTGACTTTC. Protein sequence: CASSPGSSGANVLTF.

This clone was seen more than once but under ten times. The chain combines TRBV7-2 with TRBJ2-6; 9 bases match TRBD2. V gave up 5 bases and J gave up 15 bases; unmatched junction bases: 14. The CDR3 consists of 15 residues. Germline values: CDR1 SGHTA, CDR2 FQGNSA. The CDR3 loop is CASSLINVAGADLTF. For the CDR3, the DNA is TGTGCCAGCAGCCTCATAAATGTAGCGGGGGCCGACCTGACTTTC.

The chain links TRBV18 to TRBJ2-7, with D hard to call. In germline, CDR1 is KGHSH, CDR2 LQKENI. The V gene lost 3 bases and the J gene lost 3 bases, with 15 bases spanning the gap. The CDR3 extends over 15 amino acids. CDR3: CASSPLTASNYEQYF. In DNA form, the CDR3 reads TGTGCCAGCTCACCTCTGACGGCTTCAAACTACGAGCAGTACTTC.

This clone was picked up a small number of times. As DNA, the CDR3 is TGTGCCAGCAGCGTCGGGACTAGCGGGGTCGAGCAGTACTTC. It encodes CASSVGTSGVEQYF. The gene calls are TRBV5-5 and TRBJ2-7, with 13 bases matching TRBD2. V lost 4 bases to trimming and J lost 6 bases; unmatched junction nucleotides: 4. CDR1 and CDR2 (germline): SGHKS, YYEKEE (reference sequence). The CDR3 contains 14 residues.

This rearrangement joins TRBV18 to TRBJ1-2, with 7 bases fitting TRBD1. This CDR3 is 14 amino acids long. V shed 0 bases, J shed 8 bases, and the junction held 6 bases outside the gene matches. Germline V lookup: CDR1 KGHSH, CDR2 LQKENI. This chain's CDR3 is CASSPPSDREGYTF. DNA for the CDR3: TGTGCCAGCTCACCACCTAGTGACAGGGAAGGCTACACCTTC.

The chain uses TRBV5-1 and TRBJ2-7, with D perhaps TRBD1 (5 bases). The germline V and J ends were trimmed by 1 base and 3 bases, with 14 bases remaining between them. Germline loops: CDR1 SGHRS, CDR2 YFSETQ. The CDR3 contains 15 residues. The CDR3 region is CASSLLVGAGYEQYF. In DNA form, the CDR3 reads TGCGCCAGCAGCTTGCTAGTAGGGGCTGGCTACGAGCAGTACTTC.

The chain employs TRBV29-1 and TRBJ2-7, with TRBD1 identical over 9 bases. The ends lost 3 bases at V and 1 base at J; junction bases unmatched: 7. The CDR3 totals 15 residues. The germline V gene encodes CDR1 SQVTM and CDR2 ANQGSEA. For the CDR3, the DNA is TGCAGCGTTGAGTTGCAGGACAGGGGATCCTACGAGCAGTACTTC. It specifies CSVELQDRGSYEQYF.

The table lists this clone with a count of one. This chain joins TRBV28 and TRBJ2-5; the match to TRBD1 covers 7 bases. This CDR3 is 13 amino acids long. Germline CDR1 reads MDHEN; CDR2 reads SYDVKM. The J segment lost 6 bases and the V segment lost 3 bases, leaving 4 bases of the junction unmatched. The CDR3 protein is CASSLTGTKTQYF. In DNA, the CDR3 is TGTGCCAGCAGTTTGACAGGGACGAAGACCCAGTACTTC. The variable domain in full, with the rest retrieved from reference TRBV28 and TRBJ2-5, is DVKVTQSSRYLVKRTGEKVFLECVQDMDHENMFWYRQDPGLGLRLIYFSYDVKMKEKGDIPEGYSVSREKKERFSLILESASTNQTSMYLCASSLTGTKTQYFGPGTRLLVL.

This rearrangement joins TRBV9 to TRBJ2-7; D is perhaps TRBD1 or TRBD2 (5 bases each). CDR1 SGDLS and CDR2 YYNGEE come from the germline V gene. The CDR3 runs to 15 residues. Trimming pared 5 bases from V and 2 bases from J, leaving 17 bases between. The CDR3 DNA follows: TGTGCCAGCAGGGACTCCCGCACAGGTCCCTACGAGCAGTACTTC. Protein sequence: CASRDSRTGPYEQYF.

This chain links TRBV9 with TRBJ2-3; D ambiguous. This CDR3 region has 16 residues. Germline values: CDR1 SGDLS, CDR2 YYNGEE. The V gene lost 2 bases and the J gene lost 0 bases, with 13 bases spanning the gap. The CDR3 sequence is CASSVRRMASTDTQYF. The CDR3 DNA is TGTGCCAGCAGCGTTCGGCGGATGGCCAGCACAGATACGCAGTATTTT.

The chain is built from TRBV5-6 and TRBJ2-7, with 8 bases identical to TRBD1. CDR3 length: 15 residues. V was pared by 4 bases and J by 4 bases, with 10 bases of the junction left unmatched. Looked up from germline, CDR1 is SGHDT and CDR2 is YYEEEE. CDR3 sequence: CASSKGQGKLYEQYF. In DNA, the CDR3 is TGTGCCAGCAGCAAAGGACAGGGAAAATTGTACGAGCAGTACTTC.

This chain connects TRBV11-2 to TRBJ1-6; TRBD1 matches 7 bases. This CDR3 has 14 residues. Germline CDR1 is SGHAT and CDR2 is FQNNGV. V was clipped by 6 bases and J by 6 bases; unmatched bases: 5. Here the CDR3 reads CASREQGSNSPLHF. The CDR3 region has the DNA TGTGCCAGCAGGGAACAGGGGAGTAATTCACCCCTCCACTTT.

The chain links TRBV28 to TRBJ1-1, with 9 bases matching TRBD1. The CDR3 consists of 12 residues. Unmatched junction bases numbered 6, after V lost 5 bases and J lost 11 bases. CDR1 MDHEN and CDR2 SYDVKM come from the germline V gene. The CDR3 protein is CASSGDRAYAFF. CDR3 DNA: TGTGCCAGCAGTGGGGACAGGGCCTACGCTTTCTTT.

This chain connects TRBV21-1 to TRBJ1-2. TRBV21-1 represents a pseudogene. This CDR3 region has 14 residues. DNA of the CDR3: TGTGCCAGCAGCAAAGTCCCTGACTTAGGGGGCTACACCTTC. Protein sequence: CASSKVPDLGGYTF.

This clone was detected once. The chain links TRBV11-2 to TRBJ2-7; 7 nucleotides line up with TRBD2. Per the germline V gene, CDR1 is SGHAT and CDR2 is FQNNGV. CDR3 length: 14 amino acids. J lost 6 bases, V lost 6 bases, and 11 bases had no gene match. The CDR3 spells CASSRSGYAGEQYF. For the CDR3, the DNA is TGTGCCAGCAGTCGTAGCGGGTACGCTGGCGAGCAGTACTTC.

The genes are TRBV6-6 and TRBJ1-4; 10 positions match TRBD1. This CDR3 spans 15 amino acids. Germline loops: CDR1 MNHNY, CDR2 SVGAGI (reference sequence). The J segment lost 7 bases and the V segment lost 4 bases, leaving 6 bases of the junction unmatched. Here the CDR3 DNA reads TGTGCCAGCAGTTCGGGACAGGGGTGGAGTGAAAAACTGTTTTTT. Its protein product is CASSSGQGWSEKLFF.

This sequence joins TRBV4-1 and TRBJ1-2; weak D call: TRBD1 (6 bases). In germline, CDR1 is MGHRA, CDR2 YSYEKL. The CDR3 consists of 13 residues. Between the trimmed V and J ends, which lost 0 bases and 5 bases, there was a span of 7 bases. In nucleotides, the CDR3 is TGCGCCAGCAGCCAAGACACAGGGTATGGCTACACCTTC. Translated, it gives CASSQDTGYGYTF.

The CDR3 nucleotides read TGTGCCAGCTCACCACGGGGGGGCTCTGACACCGGGGAGCTGTTTTTT. It is translated as CASSPRGGSDTGELFF. V and J are TRBV18 and TRBJ2-2; perhaps TRBD2 as D (7 bases). Trimming removed 1 base at V and 3 bases at J, with 12 bases between. This CDR3 region has 16 residues. From germline, CDR1 is KGHSH and CDR2 LQKENI. The full variable domain, rest sourced from reference TRBV18 and TRBJ2-2, is NAGVMQNPRHLVRRRGQEARLRCSPMKGHSHVYWYRQLPEEGLKFMVYLQKENIIDESGMPKERFSAEFPKEGPSILRIQQVVRGDSAAYFCASSPRGGSDTGELFFGEGSRLTVL.

The CDR3 here is CASRGGEVYNSPLHF. In DNA, the CDR3 is TGTGCCAGCAGGGGGGGAGAAGTCTATAATTCACCCCTCCACTTT. The rearrangement links TRBV9 to TRBJ1-6, with a tentative D call TRBD1 (5 bases). Trimming left V 5 bases short and J 3 bases short, with 12 bases between. The CDR3 length is 15 residues. Germline CDR1 reads SGDLS; CDR2 reads YYNGEE.

The chain combines TRBV10-3 with TRBJ1-4, with TRBD1 as a possible D gene (5 bases). The CDR3 totals 14 residues. Germline CDR1 is ENHRY and CDR2 is SYGVKD. V shed 8 bases and J shed 0 bases, with 10 bases lying between them. The CDR3 loop is CAIGAEPTNEKLFF. The CDR3, as DNA: TGTGCCATCGGGGCAGAACCAACTAATGAAAAACTGTTTTTT.

This chain links TRBV7-2 with TRBJ2-5; the D gene is possibly TRBD2 (5 bases). Trimming pared 5 bases from V and 5 bases from J, leaving 18 bases between. The CDR3 spans 15 residues. Germline V gene data show CDR1 as SGHTA and CDR2 as FQGNSA. CDR3 sequence (DNA): TGTGCCAGCAGCACCCTACCGTTTGAGCGGGAGACCCAGTACTTC. Residues: CASSTLPFERETQYF.

The V call is TRBV4-1, the J call TRBJ1-1; perhaps TRBD1 as D (6 bases). There are 16 residues in the CDR3. CDR1 MGHRA and CDR2 YSYEKL come from the germline V gene. Trimming removed 7 bases at V and 2 bases at J, with 20 bases between. CDR3 DNA sequence: TGCGCCAGCAAAGGGAACGAGGGGGTATCCAACACTGAAGCTTTCTTT. It specifies CASKGNEGVSNTEAFF.